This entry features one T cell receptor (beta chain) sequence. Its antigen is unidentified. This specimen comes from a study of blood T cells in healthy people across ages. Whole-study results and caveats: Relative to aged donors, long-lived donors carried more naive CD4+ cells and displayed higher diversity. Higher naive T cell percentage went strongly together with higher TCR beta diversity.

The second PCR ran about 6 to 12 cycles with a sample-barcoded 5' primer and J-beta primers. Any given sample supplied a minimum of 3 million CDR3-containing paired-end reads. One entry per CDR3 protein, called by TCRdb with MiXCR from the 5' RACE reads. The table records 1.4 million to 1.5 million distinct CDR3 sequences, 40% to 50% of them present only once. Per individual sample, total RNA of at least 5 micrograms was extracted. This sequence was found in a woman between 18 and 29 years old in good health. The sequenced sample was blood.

This chain's CDR3 is CASSSLDRGTDGYTF. The CDR3 DNA follows: TGTGCCAGCAGCTCCCTGGACAGGGGGACGGATGGCTACACCTTC. V usage is TRBV7-8 and J usage is TRBJ1-2; the match to TRBD1 covers 10 bases. This CDR3 region has 15 residues. V shed 4 bases and J 6 bases; nucleotides not matched to a gene: 8. Germline V CDR1 and CDR2: SGHVS, FQNEAQ.